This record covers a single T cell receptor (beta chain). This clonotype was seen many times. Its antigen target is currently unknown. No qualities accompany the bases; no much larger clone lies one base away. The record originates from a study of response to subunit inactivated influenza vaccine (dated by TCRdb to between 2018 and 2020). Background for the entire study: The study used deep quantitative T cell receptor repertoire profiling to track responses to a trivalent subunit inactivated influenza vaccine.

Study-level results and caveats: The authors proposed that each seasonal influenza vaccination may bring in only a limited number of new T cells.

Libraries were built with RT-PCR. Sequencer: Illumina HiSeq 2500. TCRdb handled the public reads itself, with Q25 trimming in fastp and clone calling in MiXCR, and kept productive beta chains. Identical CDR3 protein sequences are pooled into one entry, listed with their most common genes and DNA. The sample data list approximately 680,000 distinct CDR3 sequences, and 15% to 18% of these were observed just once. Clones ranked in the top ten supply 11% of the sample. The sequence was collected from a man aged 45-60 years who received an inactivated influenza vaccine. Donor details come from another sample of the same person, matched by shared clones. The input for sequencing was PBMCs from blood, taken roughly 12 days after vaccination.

The CDR3 in this case is CSARDRGSNTGELFF. The bases read TGCAGTGCTAGAGACCGCGGGAGCAACACCGGGGAGCTGTTTTTT. This sequence uses TRBV20-1 and TRBJ2-2, with 7 bases matching TRBD2. The CDR3 holds 15 amino acids from the cysteine to the phenylalanine. Only CDR3 DNA is held: 45 bases, read in frame from base 1. V lost 0 bases and J lost 2 bases, and the count of bases not matched to a germline gene is 3. In the germline V gene (reference sequence), CDR1 corresponds to DFQATT and CDR2 to SNEGSKA.